This TCR beta chain was captured in a study of cytomegalovirus exposure and HLA in healthy donors. Notes on this clone: Its antigen is still unknown.

Study results and limitations: A later analysis reportedly identified an Asian-associated ancestry cluster as carrying fewer N-insertions than the approximately 710-donor mean. A missense variant in DCLRE1C was later tied to TCR beta V- and J-gene trimming. An analysis that was carried out later associated approximately 15,000 TCR beta sequences with HLA alleles at 0.05 false discovery rate.

Primers for the PCR totalled 60 Vbeta and 13 Jbeta. Method: immunoSEQ multiplex PCR; TCRdb's copy keeps in-frame clones and lacks some. The sample has about 190,000 clones; the top ten hold over 0.75%. Sequencing input: PBMCs. The receptor comes from a woman aged 25-40 years in good health and CMV-seropositive.

As DNA, the CDR3 is TGTGCCAGCAGTGACACAGGGGGCACCGGGGAGCTGTTTTTT. It specifies CASSDTGGTGELFF. The chain uses TRBV6-1 and TRBJ2-2; TRBD1 agrees at 8 bases. J lost 4 bases, V lost 3 bases, and 1 base had no gene match. Germline V gene sequence: CDR1 MNHNS, CDR2 SASEGT. CDR3 length: 14 residues.